The 19 T cell receptor beta chains presented below share a single source sample, sequenced in a study of radiation and T cells in renal cell carcinoma. Time point of the sample: blood 2 weeks post-SBRT. As to treatment: 15 Gy SBRT to primary tumor, nephrectomy 4 weeks later. TCRdb's table, derived via immunoSEQ multiplex PCR, lists solely in-frame clones and lacks some. The sample holds about 150,000 clones, roughly 87% seen once. The sample here was blood, taken from a patient whose treatment included radiotherapy and nephrectomy. The receptors here all came from a woman between 50 and 59 years old with renal cell carcinoma.

The V call is TRBV19, the J call TRBJ2-4; either TRBD1 or TRBD2 may fit D (5 bases each). The CDR3 totals 13 residues. V was clipped by 5 bases and J by 9 bases, with 14 bases between them. Germline CDR1 and CDR2: LNHDA and SQIVND (reference sequence). CDR3 nucleotide sequence: TGTGCCAGTAGTGGGGACCTTGGGCCCATTCAGTACTTC. It is translated as CASSGDLGPIQYF.

The chain combines TRBV5-1 with TRBJ2-1; 9 positions match TRBD2. The junction had 6 bases not matched to a gene; V was cut back by 0 bases and J by 8 bases. The CDR3 is made up of 15 amino acids. Germline CDR1 reads SGHRS; CDR2 reads YFSETQ. CDR3 sequence: CASSLEAGGVDEQFF. CDR3 in DNA: TGCGCCAGCAGCTTGGAAGCGGGGGGTGTGGATGAGCAGTTCTTC.

V is TRBV5-1 and J is TRBJ1-2; a possible D gene is TRBD1 (5 bases). V was trimmed by 7 bases and J by 4 bases, leaving 11 bases between them. Germline CDR1 and CDR2: SGHRS and YFSETQ. The CDR3 length is 12 residues. The CDR3 spells CASQYDSYGYTF. The CDR3 coding sequence is TGCGCCAGCCAATACGACAGCTATGGCTACACCTTC.

V and J are TRBV15 and TRBJ2-7; 8 positions agree with TRBD1. V was clipped by 5 bases and J by 2 bases; unmatched bases: 5. The CDR3 sequence is 14 residues long. CDR1 is LNHNV and CDR2 is YYDKDF in the germline V gene (reference sequence). The chain's CDR3 is CATSLDRGPYEQYF. In DNA, the CDR3 is TGTGCCACCAGCCTCGACAGGGGCCCCTACGAGCAGTACTTC.

V is TRBV6-1 and J is TRBJ1-5; the D is unclear. The CDR3 contains 18 residues. V was clipped by 4 bases and J by 2 bases, with 21 bases between them. From germline, CDR1 is MNHNS and CDR2 SASEGT. The CDR3 region has the DNA TGTGCCAGCAGTGGAGTTCGGCGGGGATGGGTCGGCAATCAGCCCCAGCATTTT. Amino acid sequence: CASSGVRRGWVGNQPQHF.

The chain links TRBV7-3 to TRBJ2-7, with TRBD1 identical over 8 bases. Looked up from germline, CDR1 is SGHTA and CDR2 is FQGTGA. J lost 5 bases, V lost 5 bases, and 8 bases had no gene match. The CDR3 covers 14 residues. The CDR3 sequence: CASSLTGALHEQYF. The CDR3 DNA reads as TGTGCCAGCAGCCTGACAGGGGCTTTACACGAGCAGTACTTC. The whole variable domain, remainder taken from reference TRBV7-3 and TRBJ2-7, is GAGVSQTPSNKVTEKGKYVELRCDPISGHTALYWYRQSLGQGPEFLIYFQGTGAADDSGLPNDRFFAVRPEGSVSTLKIQRTERGDSAVYLCASSLTGALHEQYFGPGTRLTVT.

The chain uses TRBV2 and TRBJ1-1, with a possible D match to TRBD1 (5 bases). Germline CDR1 SNHLY, CDR2 FYNNEI. The CDR3 length is 14 residues. Trimming took off 7 bases at V and 8 bases at J, with 20 bases between the two ends. The CDR3 here is CASTPRGTGPEAFF. The DNA for the CDR3 is TGTGCCAGCACCCCCCGGGGGACCGGTCCCGAAGCTTTCTTT.

The genes are TRBV6-6 and TRBJ1-2; D is unclear. The V gene lost 4 bases and the J gene lost 4 bases, with 10 bases spanning the gap. Germline assignment: CDR1 MNHNY and CDR2 SVGAGI (reference sequence). CDR3 length: 13 amino acids. The CDR3 region is CASSSSYSYGYTF. The DNA for the CDR3 is TGTGCCAGCAGTTCATCGTATTCCTATGGCTACACCTTC.

The genes are TRBV6-5 and TRBJ1-2; D gene ambiguous. Germline V gene data show CDR1 as MNHEY and CDR2 as SVGAGI. The CDR3 has 14 amino acids. Between the trimmed V and J ends, which lost 6 bases and 4 bases, there was a span of 15 bases. The CDR3 reads CASSPTHETYGYTF. DNA for the CDR3: TGTGCCAGCAGCCCTACCCATGAAACCTATGGCTACACCTTC.

The J gene is TRBJ1-4, the V gene TRBV30, with TRBD1 matching over 8 bases. The germline V gene has CDR1 GTSNPN and CDR2 SVGIG (reference sequence). The CDR3 is made up of 14 amino acids. V was pared by 7 bases and J by 7 bases, with 11 bases of the junction left unmatched. CDR3 DNA sequence: TGTGCCTCCGACCACAGGGGGTACAGTGAAAAACTGTTTTTT. Its protein is CASDHRGYSEKLFF.

V and J are TRBV7-8 and TRBJ1-3; 9 nucleotides line up with TRBD1. J was trimmed by 10 bases and V by 5 bases; bases with no gene match: 15. This CDR3 contains 16 residues. Germline V gene lookup returns CDR1 SGHVS and CDR2 FQNEAQ. This chain's CDR3 is CASSHLSRDREKTIYF. In DNA form, the CDR3 reads TGTGCCAGCAGCCATCTAAGCAGGGACAGGGAAAAAACCATATATTTT.

For the CDR3, the DNA is TGTGCCAGCAGGTTACAGGCCCTTTCCACAGATACGCAGTATTTT. Protein sequence: CASRLQALSTDTQYF. The chain combines TRBV2 with TRBJ2-3, with a tentative D call TRBD1 (5 bases). V gave up 6 bases and J gave up 2 bases, with 15 bases separating them. The CDR3 length is 15 residues. Per the germline V gene, CDR1 is SNHLY and CDR2 is FYNNEI.

The chain links TRBV2 to TRBJ2-7; 10 nucleotides line up with TRBD1. Losses at the gene ends were 6 bases for V and 0 bases for J; bases not matched to a gene: 2. CDR3 length equals 14 residues. The V gene's germline CDR1 is SNHLY and CDR2 FYNNEI. DNA for the CDR3: TGTGCCAGCAGGGGACAGGGGACCTCCTACGAGCAGTACTTC. Encoded protein: CASRGQGTSYEQYF.

The CDR3 loop reads CASSLERRDRGSYEQYF. Written as DNA, the CDR3 is TGTGCCAGCAGCTTAGAACGGCGGGACAGGGGATCCTACGAGCAGTACTTC. The rearrangement links TRBV11-3 to TRBJ2-7, with TRBD1 identical over 10 bases. The CDR3 runs to 17 residues. With V trimmed by 0 bases and J by 1 base, 6 bases remained unmatched. In germline, CDR1 is SGHNT, CDR2 YENEEA.

This CDR3 reads CASSLERNTEAFF. The DNA for the CDR3 is TGTGCCAGCAGCTTAGAGAGGAACACTGAAGCTTTCTTT. The J gene is TRBJ1-1, the V gene TRBV7-3; D is uncertain. The CDR3 loop spans 13 amino acids. Trimming cost V 2 bases and J 1 base, with 5 bases left between them. The germline gives CDR1 SGHTA, CDR2 FQGTGA.

This clone was counted between two and nine times. The J gene is TRBJ1-1, the V gene TRBV30, with TRBD1 matching over 7 bases. Germline CDR1 is GTSNPN and CDR2 is SVGIG (reference sequence). Trimming at V came to 2 bases and at J to 4 bases, leaving 4 bases not matched to a gene. This CDR3 comprises 13 residues. The CDR3, as DNA: TGTGCCTGGAGTCCAGGGGGGAGCACTGAAGCTTTCTTT. Translating gives CAWSPGGSTEAFF.

The rearrangement joins TRBV11-3 to TRBJ1-2; 7 nucleotides agree with TRBD1. CDR1 SGHNT and CDR2 YENEEA come from the germline V gene. The V segment lost 0 bases and the J segment 14 bases; nucleotides outside the gene matches: 15. The CDR3 runs to 15 residues. CDR3 region: CASSLDGETGTLLTF. The CDR3 DNA follows: TGTGCCAGCAGCTTAGATGGGGAGACAGGGACCCTTCTTACCTTC.

This rearrangement joins TRBV2 to TRBJ1-1; TRBD1 aligns across 7 bases. This CDR3 region has 13 residues. Germline assignment: CDR1 SNHLY and CDR2 FYNNEI. The junction had 4 bases not matched to a gene; V was cut back by 4 bases and J by 5 bases. The CDR3 protein is CASSAAGGTEAFF. For the CDR3, the DNA is TGTGCCAGCAGTGCCGCAGGGGGGACTGAAGCTTTCTTT.

CDR3 DNA: TGTGCCAGCAGTTACTCCAGCGGGAGGAACTACGAGCAGTACTTC. Encoded protein: CASSYSSGRNYEQYF. The genes are TRBV6-5 and TRBJ2-7, with 9 bases identical to TRBD2. The length of the CDR3 is 15 residues. With 0 bases clipped from V and 3 bases from J, the junction kept 3 bases outside the gene matches. CDR1 and CDR2 from the germline V gene are MNHEY and SVGAGI.